One and the same sample provided the 10 T cell receptor beta chains below, sequenced in a study of cytomegalovirus exposure and HLA in healthy donors. PCR was performed using 60 Vbeta and 13 Jbeta primers. Sequencing was performed with immunoSEQ multiplex PCR; in TCRdb, only in-frame clones are kept and a portion is missing. The table includes around 98,000 clones, approximately 70% detected once. Sequenced: PBMCs. All receptors come from a man in his fifties in good health and CMV-seronegative.

This chain uses TRBV6-1 with TRBJ1-1; D unresolved. This CDR3 spans 15 amino acids. Germline V gives CDR1 MNHNS, CDR2 SASEGT. V lost 5 bases, J lost 1 base, and 14 bases lay in between. The CDR3 nucleotides read TGTGCCAGCAGTAGGCGGGAGTGGGCGAACACTGAAGCTTTCTTT. Amino acids: CASSRREWANTEAFF.

The gene calls are TRBV10-3 and TRBJ1-5; 9 bases line up with TRBD1. The CDR3 sequence is 16 residues long. The trim removed 5 bases at V and 1 base at J, leaving 6 bases unmatched. Germline loops: CDR1 ENHRY, CDR2 SYGVKD. For the CDR3, the DNA is TGTGCCATCAGTCCTACAGGGGGCAACAGCAATCAGCCCCAGCATTTT. Residues: CAISPTGGNSNQPQHF.

This clone was detected a few times. The chain uses TRBV5-8 and TRBJ1-5; D is unclear. Trimming shortened V by 4 bases and J by 4 bases, and 6 bases separated the two germline ends. This CDR3 is built from 12 residues. Germline V gives CDR1 SGHTS, CDR2 YDEGEE. This CDR3 reads CASSHQNQPQHF. For the CDR3, the DNA is TGTGCCAGCAGCCATCAAAATCAGCCCCAGCATTTT.

The V call is TRBV27, the J call TRBJ1-1, with a possible D match to TRBD1 (6 bases). In germline, CDR1 is MNHEY, CDR2 SMNVEV (reference sequence). This CDR3 is built from 16 residues. V lost 5 bases to trimming and J lost 3 bases, with 19 bases between them. CDR3 loop: CASSPHRELWDTEAFF. The CDR3 DNA follows: TGTGCCAGCAGTCCGCACAGGGAGCTTTGGGACACTGAAGCTTTCTTT.

This chain uses TRBV2 with TRBJ2-7, with 7 bases aligning to TRBD1. In germline, CDR1 is SNHLY, CDR2 FYNNEI. The CDR3 runs to 15 residues. V shed 6 bases, J shed 5 bases, and the junction held 13 bases outside the gene matches. This CDR3 is CASRRDSGGGDEQYF. The CDR3 DNA is TGTGCCAGCAGGAGGGACAGTGGCGGTGGGGACGAGCAGTACTTC. The variable domain in full, with the rest retrieved from reference TRBV2 and TRBJ2-7, is EPEVTQTPSHQVTQMGQEVILRCVPISNHLYFYWYRQILGQKVEFLVSFYNNEISEKSEIFDDQFSVERPDGSNFTLKIRSTKLEDSAMYFCASRRDSGGGDEQYFGPGTRLTVT.

This clone has just one count. This chain joins TRBV5-4 and TRBJ2-7; 9 bases agree with TRBD1. The ends lost 5 bases at V and 0 bases at J; junction bases unmatched: 3. Germline V gene data show CDR1 as SGHNT and CDR2 as YYREEE (reference sequence). The CDR3 extends over 14 amino acids. The CDR3 coding sequence is TGTGCCAGCAGAACACAGGGGGCCTCCTACGAGCAGTACTTC. This gives the protein CASRTQGASYEQYF.

This clone was observed once. The V and J genes are TRBV6-6 and TRBJ1-3; no clear D gene. Looked up from germline, CDR1 is MNHNY and CDR2 is SVGAGI (reference sequence). The germline V and J ends were trimmed by 8 bases and 4 bases, with 15 bases remaining between them. The CDR3 length is 14 residues. The CDR3 region is CASLSGRPGNTIYF. The CDR3 coding sequence is TGTGCCAGCTTGAGCGGTCGGCCCGGAAACACCATATATTTT.

This clone was counted a few times. V gene TRBV27 combines with J gene TRBJ1-2, with 7 bases lining up with TRBD1. The CDR3 runs 15 residues. The V segment lost 5 bases and the J segment 4 bases; nucleotides outside the gene matches: 10. Germline-derived CDR1 and CDR2 are MNHEY and SMNVEV (reference sequence). The CDR3 here is CASSPRQGLAYGYTF. CDR3 DNA: TGTGCCAGCAGTCCACGACAGGGTCTCGCCTATGGCTACACCTTC.

The chain recombines TRBV13 with TRBJ1-1; TRBD1 matches 9 bases. Looked up from germline, CDR1 is PRHDT and CDR2 is FYEKMQ (reference sequence). The CDR3 totals 14 residues. Trimming removed 1 base from V and 5 bases from J; junction bases left unmatched: 2. The CDR3, as DNA: TGTGCCAGCAGCTTAGACAGGGGGCGAACTGAAGCTTTCTTT. It is translated as CASSLDRGRTEAFF.

This rearrangement joins TRBV18 to TRBJ1-5, with D maybe TRBD1 (5 bases). The V end was cut by 6 bases, the J end by 3 bases, with 9 bases between. Per germline, CDR1 KGHSH and CDR2 LQKENI. The CDR3 extends over 13 amino acids. The CDR3 nucleotides read TGTGCCAGCTCGCGACAGTTCAATCAGCCCCAGCATTTT. This codes for CASSRQFNQPQHF.